This paragraph covers one TCR beta chain sequence. With 10 bases clipped from V and 4 bases from J, the junction kept 8 bases outside the gene matches. Germline values: CDR1 SGHTA, CDR2 FQGNSA. The CDR3 length is 14 residues. Authors' processing steps: Quantification of nucleated cells was approximated via reference gene primer amplification. TCRdb keeps only in-frame clones here, not all; method: immunoSEQ multiplex PCR. V, J and clone size are taken as reported in that table, and D and trimming were inferred from the DNA itself. This table holds almost 95,000 clones, about 83% found once. This specimen comes from a study of blood T cell repertoires in COVID-19. In the study overall: The cDNA or gDNA used as material had been derived from T cells, B-cell-depleted T cells, or PBMCs.

The TCR originated in a woman between 55 and 75 years old with COVID-19, enrolled during active disease. The rearrangement links TRBV7-2 to TRBJ2-3, with 10 positions matching TRBD2. The sequenced sample was peripheral blood. The CDR3 DNA is TGTGCCACCGAGCGGGGGGGCCACGCAGATACGCAGTATTTT. Amino acids: CATERGGHADTQYF.